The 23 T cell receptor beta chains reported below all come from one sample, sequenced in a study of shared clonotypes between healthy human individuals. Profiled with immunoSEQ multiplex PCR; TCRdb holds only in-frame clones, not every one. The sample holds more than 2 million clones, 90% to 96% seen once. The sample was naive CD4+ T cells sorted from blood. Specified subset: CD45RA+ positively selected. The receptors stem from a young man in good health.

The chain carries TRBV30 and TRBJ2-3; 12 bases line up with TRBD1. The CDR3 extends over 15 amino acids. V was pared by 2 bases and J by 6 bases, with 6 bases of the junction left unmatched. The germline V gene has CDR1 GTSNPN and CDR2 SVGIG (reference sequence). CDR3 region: CAWSSGTGGLDTQYF. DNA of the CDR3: TGTGCCTGGAGTTCCGGGACAGGGGGCCTTGATACGCAGTATTTT.

CDR3 in amino acids: CAILSVGTDTQYF. The CDR3 region has the DNA TGTGCCATCCTATCCGTTGGCACAGATACGCAGTATTTT. The chain combines TRBV10-3 with TRBJ2-3, with D unresolved. V was shortened by 8 bases and J by 1 base, with 10 bases between the two germline ends. The CDR3 spans 13 residues. Germline V gene lookup returns CDR1 ENHRY and CDR2 SYGVKD.

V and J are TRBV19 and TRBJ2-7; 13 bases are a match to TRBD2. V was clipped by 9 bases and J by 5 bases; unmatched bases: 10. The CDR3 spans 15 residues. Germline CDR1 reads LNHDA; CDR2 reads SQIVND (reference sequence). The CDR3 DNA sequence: TGTGCCAGCCGGACTAGCGGGAGCGGGTTAGACGAGCAGTACTTC. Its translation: CASRTSGSGLDEQYF. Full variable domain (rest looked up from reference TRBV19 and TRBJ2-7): DGGITQSPKYLFRKEGQNVTLSCEQNLNHDAMYWYRQDPGQGLRLIYYSQIVNDFQKGDIAEGYSVSREKKESFPLTVTSAQKNPTAFYLCASRTSGSGLDEQYFGPGTRLTVT.

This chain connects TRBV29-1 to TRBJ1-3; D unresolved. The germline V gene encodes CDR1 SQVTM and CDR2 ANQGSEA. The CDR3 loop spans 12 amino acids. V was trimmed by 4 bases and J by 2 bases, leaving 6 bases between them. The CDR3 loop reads CSVAPTGNTIYF. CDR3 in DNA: TGCAGCGTTGCCCCTACTGGAAACACCATATATTTT.

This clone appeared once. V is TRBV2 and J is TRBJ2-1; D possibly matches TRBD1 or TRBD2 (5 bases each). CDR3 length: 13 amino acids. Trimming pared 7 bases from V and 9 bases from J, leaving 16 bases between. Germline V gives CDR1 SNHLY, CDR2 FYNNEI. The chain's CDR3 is CASTVTGRVEQFF. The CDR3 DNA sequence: TGTGCCAGCACTGTTACGGGGCGGGTTGAGCAGTTCTTC.

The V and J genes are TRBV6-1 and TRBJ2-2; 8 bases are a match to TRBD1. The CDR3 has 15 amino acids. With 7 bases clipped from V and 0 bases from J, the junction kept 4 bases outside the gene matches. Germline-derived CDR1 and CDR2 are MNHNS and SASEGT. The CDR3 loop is CASKGQVANTGELFF. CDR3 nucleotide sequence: TGTGCCAGCAAGGGACAGGTCGCGAACACCGGGGAGCTGTTTTTT.

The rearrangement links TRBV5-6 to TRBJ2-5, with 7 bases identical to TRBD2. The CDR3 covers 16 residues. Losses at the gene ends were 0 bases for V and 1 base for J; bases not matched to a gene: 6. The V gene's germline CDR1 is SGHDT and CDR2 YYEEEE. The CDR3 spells CASSLVPTSSQETQYF. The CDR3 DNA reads TGTGCCAGCAGCTTGGTCCCGACTAGCAGCCAAGAGACCCAGTACTTC.

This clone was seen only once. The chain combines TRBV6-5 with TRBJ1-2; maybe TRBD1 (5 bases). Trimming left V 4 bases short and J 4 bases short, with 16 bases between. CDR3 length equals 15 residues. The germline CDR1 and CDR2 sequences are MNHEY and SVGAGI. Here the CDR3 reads CASSLGTVGAYGYTF. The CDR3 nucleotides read TGTGCCAGCAGTTTGGGGACCGTCGGCGCCTATGGCTACACCTTC.

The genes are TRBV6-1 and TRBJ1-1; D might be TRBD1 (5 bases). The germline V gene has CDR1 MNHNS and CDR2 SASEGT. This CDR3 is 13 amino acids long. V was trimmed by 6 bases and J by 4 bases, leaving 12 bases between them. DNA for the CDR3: TGTGCCAGCAGCACCCATGGGGCCACTGAAGCTTTCTTT. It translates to CASSTHGATEAFF.

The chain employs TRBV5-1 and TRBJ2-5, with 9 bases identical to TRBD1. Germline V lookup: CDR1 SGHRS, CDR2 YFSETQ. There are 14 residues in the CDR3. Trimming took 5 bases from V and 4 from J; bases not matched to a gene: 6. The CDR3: CASRRTGEGETQYF. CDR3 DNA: TGCGCCAGCAGAAGGACAGGGGAGGGAGAGACCCAGTACTTC. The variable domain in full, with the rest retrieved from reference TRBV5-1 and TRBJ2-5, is KAGVTQTPRYLIKTRGQQVTLSCSPISGHRSVSWYQQTPGQGLQFLFEYFSETQRNKGNFPGRFSGRQFSNSRSEMNVSTLELGDSALYLCASRRTGEGETQYFGPGTRLLVL.

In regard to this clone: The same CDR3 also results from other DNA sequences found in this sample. CDR3 loop: CASRRGQGNSPLHF. The DNA for the CDR3 is TGTGCCAGCAGACGGGGACAGGGGAATTCACCCCTCCACTTT. This chain connects TRBV6-6 to TRBJ1-6; TRBD1 matches 10 bases. The junction had 3 bases not matched to a gene; V was cut back by 6 bases and J by 7 bases. CDR1 is MNHNY, CDR2 SVGAGI, per germline (reference sequence). The CDR3 consists of 14 residues.

CDR3 DNA: TGTGCCTGCCGGGACAGGGCTAACTATGGCTACACCTTC. Amino acid sequence: CACRDRANYGYTF. The V call is TRBV30, the J call TRBJ1-2, with 9 nucleotides matching TRBD1. V shed 6 bases, J shed 0 bases, and the junction held 2 bases outside the gene matches. Germline V gene lookup returns CDR1 GTSNPN and CDR2 SVGIG (reference sequence). This CDR3 region has 13 residues.

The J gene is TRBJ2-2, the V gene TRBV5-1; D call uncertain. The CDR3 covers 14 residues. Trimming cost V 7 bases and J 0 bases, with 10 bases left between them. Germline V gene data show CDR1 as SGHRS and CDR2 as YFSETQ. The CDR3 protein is CASSLNSNTGELFF. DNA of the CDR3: TGCGCCAGCTCGTTAAATTCGAACACCGGGGAGCTGTTTTTT.

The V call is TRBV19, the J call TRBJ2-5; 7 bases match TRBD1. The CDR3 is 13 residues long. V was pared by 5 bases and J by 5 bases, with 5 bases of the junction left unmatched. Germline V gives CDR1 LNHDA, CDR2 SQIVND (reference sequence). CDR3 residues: CASSVPGQETQYF. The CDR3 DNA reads TGTGCCAGTAGTGTGCCGGGACAGGAGACCCAGTACTTC.

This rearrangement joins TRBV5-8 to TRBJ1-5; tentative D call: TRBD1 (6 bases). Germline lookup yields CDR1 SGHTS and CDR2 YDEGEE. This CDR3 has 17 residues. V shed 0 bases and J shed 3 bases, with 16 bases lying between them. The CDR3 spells CASSLALGASFNQPQHF. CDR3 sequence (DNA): TGTGCCAGCAGCTTGGCCTTGGGGGCCTCCTTCAATCAGCCCCAGCATTTT.

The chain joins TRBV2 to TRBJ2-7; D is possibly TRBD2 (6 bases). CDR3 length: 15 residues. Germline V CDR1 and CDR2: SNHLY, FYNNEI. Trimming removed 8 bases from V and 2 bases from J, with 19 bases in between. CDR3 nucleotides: TGTGCCAGCGGAGGACGAGGCAGGGAGGCCTACGAGCAGTACTTC. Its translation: CASGGRGREAYEQYF. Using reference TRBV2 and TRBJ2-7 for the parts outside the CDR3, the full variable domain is EPEVTQTPSHQVTQMGQEVILRCVPISNHLYFYWYRQILGQKVEFLVSFYNNEISEKSEIFDDQFSVERPDGSNFTLKIRSTKLEDSAMYFCASGGRGREAYEQYFGPGTRLTVT.

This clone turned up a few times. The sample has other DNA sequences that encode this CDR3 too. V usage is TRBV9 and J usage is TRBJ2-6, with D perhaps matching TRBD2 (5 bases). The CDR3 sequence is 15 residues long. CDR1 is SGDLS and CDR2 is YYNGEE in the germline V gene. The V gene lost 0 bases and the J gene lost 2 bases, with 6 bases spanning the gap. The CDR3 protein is CASSVAGTGANVLTF. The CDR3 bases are TGTGCCAGCAGCGTAGCGGGGACTGGGGCCAACGTCCTGACTTTC.

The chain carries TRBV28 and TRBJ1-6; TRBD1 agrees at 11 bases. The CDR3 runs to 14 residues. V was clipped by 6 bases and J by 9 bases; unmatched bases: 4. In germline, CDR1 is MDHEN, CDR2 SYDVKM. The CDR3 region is CASSTGTGGSPLHF. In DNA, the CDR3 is TGTGCCAGCAGCACCGGGACAGGGGGTTCACCCCTCCACTTT.

This chain's CDR3 is CASSGQRQGWATEAFF. The CDR3 DNA reads as TGTGCCAGCAGCGGCCAACGGCAGGGGTGGGCCACTGAAGCTTTCTTT. The J gene is TRBJ1-1, the V gene TRBV7-2; possible D gene TRBD1, 6 bases. The germline V and J ends were trimmed by 5 bases and 4 bases, with 20 bases remaining between them. This CDR3 spans 16 amino acids. Germline V gene sequence: CDR1 SGHTA, CDR2 FQGNSA.

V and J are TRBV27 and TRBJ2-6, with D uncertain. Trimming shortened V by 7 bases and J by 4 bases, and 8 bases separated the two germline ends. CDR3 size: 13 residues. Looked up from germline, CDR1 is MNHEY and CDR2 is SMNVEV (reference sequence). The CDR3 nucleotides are TGTGCCAGCAAGAGGAACGGGGCCAACGTCCTGACTTTC. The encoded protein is CASKRNGANVLTF. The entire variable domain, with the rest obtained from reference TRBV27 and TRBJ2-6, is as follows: EAQVTQNPRYLITVTGKKLTVTCSQNMNHEYMSWYRQDPGLGLRQIYYSMNVEVTDKGDVPEGYKVSRKEKRNFPLILESPSPNQTSLYFCASKRNGANVLTFGAGSRLTVL.

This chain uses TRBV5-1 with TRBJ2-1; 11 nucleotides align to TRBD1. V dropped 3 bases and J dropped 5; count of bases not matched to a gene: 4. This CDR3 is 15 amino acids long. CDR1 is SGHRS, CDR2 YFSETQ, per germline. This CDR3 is CASSYGTGGNNEQFF. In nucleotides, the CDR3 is TGCGCCAGCAGCTACGGGACAGGGGGAAACAATGAGCAGTTCTTC.

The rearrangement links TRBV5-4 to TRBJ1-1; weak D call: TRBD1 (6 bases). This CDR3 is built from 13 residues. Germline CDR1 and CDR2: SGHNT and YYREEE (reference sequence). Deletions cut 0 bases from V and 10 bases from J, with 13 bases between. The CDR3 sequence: CASSLEQGSSAFF. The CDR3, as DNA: TGTGCCAGCAGCTTGGAACAGGGATCGTCAGCTTTCTTT.

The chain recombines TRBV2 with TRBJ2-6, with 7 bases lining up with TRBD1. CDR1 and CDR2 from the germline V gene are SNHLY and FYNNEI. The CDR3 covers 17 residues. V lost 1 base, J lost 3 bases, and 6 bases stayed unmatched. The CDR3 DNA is TGTGCCAGCAGTGAAGTGTCAGGGGGAAATGGGGCCAACGTCCTGACTTTC. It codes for CASSEVSGGNGANVLTF.